This TCR beta chain was captured in a study of a mutant IDH1 vaccine in newly diagnosed glioma. For the study at large: Patients were pretreated with radiotherapy, temozolomide, or both, mostly both. Findings and caveats of the study: Among patients, around 95% showed immune responses induced by the vaccine. Pseudoprogression showed no apparent link to changes in top peripheral T cell clonotypes.

Indicated time point: week 23, last vaccination. Vaccine doses each comprised 300 ug of mutant IDH1 20-mer peptide, with topical imiquimod. The data were produced by immunoSEQ multiplex PCR, yet TCRdb's version contains in-frame clones alone and is incomplete. Counted here are some 40,000 clones, roughly 80% occurring once; the ten biggest clones make up around 5%. CDR3 size: 17 residues. After removal of 3 bases from V and 4 bases from J, the junction contained 5 bases not matched to a gene. Germline V gene data show CDR1 as LNHDA and CDR2 as SQIVND (reference sequence). Concerning this clone: Its antigen is as yet unknown.

The sequence was obtained from a man aged 35 to 55 with glioma. The J gene is TRBJ2-1, the V gene TRBV19, with 14 bases identical to TRBD2. Sequenced here: PBMCs, sampled from a glioma patient whose treatment included an IDH1 peptide vaccine. CDR3 loop: CASSIRLAGGRYNEQFF. In DNA form, the CDR3 reads TGTGCCAGTAGTATCAGACTAGCGGGGGGGCGGTACAATGAGCAGTTCTTC.